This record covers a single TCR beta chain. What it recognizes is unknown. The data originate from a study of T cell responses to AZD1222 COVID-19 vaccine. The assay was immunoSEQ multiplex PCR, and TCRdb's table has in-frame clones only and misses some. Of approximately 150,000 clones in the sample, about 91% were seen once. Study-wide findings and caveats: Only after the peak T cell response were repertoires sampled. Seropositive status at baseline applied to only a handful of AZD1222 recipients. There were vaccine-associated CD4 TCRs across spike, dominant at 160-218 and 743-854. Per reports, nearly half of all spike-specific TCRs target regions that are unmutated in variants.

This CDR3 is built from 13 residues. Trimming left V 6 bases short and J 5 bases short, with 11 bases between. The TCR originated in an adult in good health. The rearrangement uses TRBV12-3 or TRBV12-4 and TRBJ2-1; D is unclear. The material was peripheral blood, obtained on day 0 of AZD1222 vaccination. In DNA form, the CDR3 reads TGTGCCAGCAGCCTAGATACGAACAATGAGCAGTTCTTC. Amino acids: CASSLDTNNEQFF.